This T cell receptor (beta chain) originates from a study of graft-versus-host responses after intestinal transplantation. For the study at large: Anti-thymocyte globulin induction preceded about 3 years of tacrolimus and steroid maintenance in all recipients.

Clones were read by immunoSEQ multiplex PCR, and TCRdb kept only the in-frame ones, dropping some. The sample has about 120,000 clones; 93% are singletons. Worth noting for this clone: Its cognate antigen is unknown.

Germline CDR1 and CDR2: LNHDA and SQIVND (reference sequence). The CDR3 contains 15 residues. The V end was cut by 5 bases, the J end by 0 bases, with 14 bases between. Material: unstimulated CD8+ T cells sorted from spleen or lymph node cells, obtained before intestinal transplant. The gene calls are TRBV19 and TRBJ2-7; tentative D call: TRBD2 (5 bases). The receptor's source is a human donor who received an intestinal transplant. CDR3 sequence (DNA): TGTGCCAGTAGTCTTGGACTCGGCTTCTCCTACGAGCAGTACTTC. Translating it yields CASSLGLGFSYEQYF.